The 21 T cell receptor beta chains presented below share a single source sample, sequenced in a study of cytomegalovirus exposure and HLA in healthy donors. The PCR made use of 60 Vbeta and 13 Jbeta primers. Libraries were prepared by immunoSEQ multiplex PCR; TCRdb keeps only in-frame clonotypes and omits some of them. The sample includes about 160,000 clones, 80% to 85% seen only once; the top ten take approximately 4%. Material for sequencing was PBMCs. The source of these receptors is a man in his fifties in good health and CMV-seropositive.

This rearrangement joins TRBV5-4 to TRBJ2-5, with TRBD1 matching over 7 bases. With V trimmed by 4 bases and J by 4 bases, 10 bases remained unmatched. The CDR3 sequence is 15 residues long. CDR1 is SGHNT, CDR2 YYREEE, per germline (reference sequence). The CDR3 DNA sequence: TGTGCCAGCAGCCCCTCGACAGGGCGCGGAGAGACCCAGTACTTC. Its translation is CASSPSTGRGETQYF.

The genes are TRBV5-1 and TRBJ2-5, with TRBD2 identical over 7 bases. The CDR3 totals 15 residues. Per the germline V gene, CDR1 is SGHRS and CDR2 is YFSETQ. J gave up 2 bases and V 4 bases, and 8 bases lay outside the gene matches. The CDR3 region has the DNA TGCGCCAGCAGCCCTATCCCGGGACTACAAGAGACCCAGTACTTC. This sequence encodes CASSPIPGLQETQYF.

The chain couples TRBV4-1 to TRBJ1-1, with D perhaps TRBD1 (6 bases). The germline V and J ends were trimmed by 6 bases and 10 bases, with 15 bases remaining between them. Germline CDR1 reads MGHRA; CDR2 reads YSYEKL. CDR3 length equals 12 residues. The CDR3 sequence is CASRDSGATAFF. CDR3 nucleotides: TGCGCCAGCAGGGACTCAGGGGCGACAGCTTTCTTT.

Written as DNA, the CDR3 is TGTGCCAGCAGTGAAATTAGCGGGAGGTACGAGCAGTACTTC. It translates to CASSEISGRYEQYF. The chain employs TRBV25-1 and TRBJ2-5; the match to TRBD2 covers 10 bases. The J call may not be correct, given that the DNA end is closer to TRBJ2-7. The CDR3 is 14 residues long. Per germline, CDR1 MGHDK and CDR2 SYGVNS.

In nucleotides, the CDR3 is TGTGCCAGCAGCTTAGTCGTCAGGAATTCACCCCTCCACTTT. Residues: CASSLVVRNSPLHF. V and J are TRBV11-2 and TRBJ1-6; D is uncertain. The V and J ends lost 1 base and 7 bases respectively, with 8 bases between them. CDR1 is SGHAT, CDR2 FQNNGV, per germline. CDR3 length equals 14 residues.

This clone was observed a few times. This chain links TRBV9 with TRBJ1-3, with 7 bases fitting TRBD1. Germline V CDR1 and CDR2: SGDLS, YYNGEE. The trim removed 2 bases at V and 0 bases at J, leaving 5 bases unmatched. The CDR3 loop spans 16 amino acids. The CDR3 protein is CASSVDRANSGNTIYF. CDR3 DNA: TGTGCCAGCAGCGTTGACAGGGCGAACTCTGGAAACACCATATATTTT. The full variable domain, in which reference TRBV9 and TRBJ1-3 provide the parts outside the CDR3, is DSGVTQTPKHLITATGQRVTLRCSPRSGDLSVYWYQQSLDQGLQFLIQYYNGEERAKGNILERFSAQQFPDLHSELNLSSLELGDSALYFCASSVDRANSGNTIYFGEGSWLTVV.

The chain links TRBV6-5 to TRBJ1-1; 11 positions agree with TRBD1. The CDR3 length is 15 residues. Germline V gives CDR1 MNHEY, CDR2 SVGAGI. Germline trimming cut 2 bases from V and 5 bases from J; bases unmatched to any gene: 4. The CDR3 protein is CASSYPGTGGTEAFF. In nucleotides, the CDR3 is TGTGCCAGCAGTTACCCGGGGACAGGGGGGACTGAAGCTTTCTTT.

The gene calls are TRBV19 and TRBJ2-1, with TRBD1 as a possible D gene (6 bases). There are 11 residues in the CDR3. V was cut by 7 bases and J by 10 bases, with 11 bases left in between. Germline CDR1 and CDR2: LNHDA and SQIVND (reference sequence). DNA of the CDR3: TGTGCCAGTAACCAAGACAGGGAGCAGTTCTTC. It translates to CASNQDREQFF.

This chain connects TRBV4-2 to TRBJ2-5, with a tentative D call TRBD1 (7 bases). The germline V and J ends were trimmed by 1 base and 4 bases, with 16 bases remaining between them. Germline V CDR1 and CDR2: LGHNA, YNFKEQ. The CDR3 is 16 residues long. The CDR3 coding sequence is TGTGCCAGCAGCCAAGTGCCAGGGGGGAGGACAGAGACCCAGTACTTC. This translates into CASSQVPGGRTETQYF.

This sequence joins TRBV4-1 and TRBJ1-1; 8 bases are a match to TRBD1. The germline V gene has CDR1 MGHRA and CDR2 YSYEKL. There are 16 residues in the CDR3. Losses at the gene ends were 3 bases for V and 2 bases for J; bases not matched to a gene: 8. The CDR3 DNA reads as TGCGCCAGCAGCCAGCAAGGGACAGGAATTAACACTGAAGCTTTCTTT. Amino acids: CASSQQGTGINTEAFF.

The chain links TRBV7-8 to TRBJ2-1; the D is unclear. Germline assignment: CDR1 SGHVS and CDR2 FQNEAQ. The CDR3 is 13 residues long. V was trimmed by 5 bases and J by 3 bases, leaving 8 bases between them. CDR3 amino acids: CASSAPSYNEQFF. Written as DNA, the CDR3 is TGTGCCAGCAGCGCCCCGAGCTACAATGAGCAGTTCTTC.

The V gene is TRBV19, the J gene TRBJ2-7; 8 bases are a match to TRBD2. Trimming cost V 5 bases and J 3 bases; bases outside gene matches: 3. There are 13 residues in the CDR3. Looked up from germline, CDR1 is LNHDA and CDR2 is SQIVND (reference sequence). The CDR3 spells CASSPAGGYEQYF. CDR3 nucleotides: TGTGCCAGTAGTCCCGCGGGGGGCTACGAGCAGTACTTC. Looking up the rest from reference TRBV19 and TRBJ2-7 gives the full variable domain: DGGITQSPKYLFRKEGQNVTLSCEQNLNHDAMYWYRQDPGQGLRLIYYSQIVNDFQKGDIAEGYSVSREKKESFPLTVTSAQKNPTAFYLCASSPAGGYEQYFGPGTRLTVT.

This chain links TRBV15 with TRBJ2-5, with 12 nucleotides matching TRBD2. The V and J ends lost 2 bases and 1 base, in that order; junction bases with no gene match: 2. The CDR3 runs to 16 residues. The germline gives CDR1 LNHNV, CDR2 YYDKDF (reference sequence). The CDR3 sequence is CATSRWTSGVQETQYF. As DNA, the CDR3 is TGTGCCACCAGCAGATGGACTAGCGGGGTCCAAGAGACCCAGTACTTC.

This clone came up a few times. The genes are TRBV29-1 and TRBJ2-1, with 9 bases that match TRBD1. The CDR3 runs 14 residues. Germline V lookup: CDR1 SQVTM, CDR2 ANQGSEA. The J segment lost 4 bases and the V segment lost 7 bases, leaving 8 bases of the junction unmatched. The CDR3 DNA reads TGCAGCGACCTGGGACAGGGTATTTACAATGAGCAGTTCTTC. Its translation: CSDLGQGIYNEQFF.

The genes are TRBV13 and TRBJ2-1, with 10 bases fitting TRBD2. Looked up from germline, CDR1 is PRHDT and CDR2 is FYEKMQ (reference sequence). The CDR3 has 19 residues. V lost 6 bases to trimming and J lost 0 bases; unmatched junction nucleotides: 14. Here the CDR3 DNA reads TGTGCCAGCAGATACCGGGGACTAGCGTTTCCTCTCTCCTACAATGAGCAGTTCTTC. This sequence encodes CASRYRGLAFPLSYNEQFF.

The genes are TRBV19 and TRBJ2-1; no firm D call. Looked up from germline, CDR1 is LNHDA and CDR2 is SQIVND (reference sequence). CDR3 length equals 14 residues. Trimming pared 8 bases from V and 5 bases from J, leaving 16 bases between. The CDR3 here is CASAKLAVHNEQFF. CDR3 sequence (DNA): TGTGCCAGTGCCAAATTGGCGGTCCACAATGAGCAGTTCTTC.

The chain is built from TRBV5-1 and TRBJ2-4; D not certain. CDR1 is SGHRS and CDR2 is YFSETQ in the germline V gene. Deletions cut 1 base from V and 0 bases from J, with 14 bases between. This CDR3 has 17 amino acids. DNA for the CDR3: TGCGCCAGCAGCTTGAATCTGGCAGGATCAGCCAAAAACATTCAGTACTTC. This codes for CASSLNLAGSAKNIQYF.

CDR3 loop: CASSESADTIVKNIQYF. The CDR3 DNA follows: TGCGCCAGCAGTGAGTCGGCGGACACAATAGTCAAAAACATTCAGTACTTC. The chain joins TRBV10-2 to TRBJ2-4; perhaps TRBD1 as D (5 bases). CDR3 size: 17 residues. Germline CDR1 WSHSY, CDR2 SAAADI. Trimming took 0 bases from V and 3 from J, leaving 15 bases between them.

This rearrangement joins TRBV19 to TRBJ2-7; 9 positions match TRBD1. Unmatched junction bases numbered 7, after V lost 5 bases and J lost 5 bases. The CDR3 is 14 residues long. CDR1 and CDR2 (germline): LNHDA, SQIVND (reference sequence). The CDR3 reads CASSVTGGVNEQYF. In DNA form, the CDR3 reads TGTGCCAGTAGTGTTACAGGGGGCGTAAACGAGCAGTACTTC.

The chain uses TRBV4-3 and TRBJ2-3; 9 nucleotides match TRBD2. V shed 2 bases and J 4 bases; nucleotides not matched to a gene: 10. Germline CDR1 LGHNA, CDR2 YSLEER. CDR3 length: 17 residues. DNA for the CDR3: TGCGCCAGCAGCCAACATGCAGCGGGGGGCCCGGCAGATACGCAGTATTTT. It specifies CASSQHAAGGPADTQYF.

CDR3 protein: CASSAGQSNTEAFF. CDR3 DNA: TGTGCCAGCAGCGCGGGACAGAGTAACACTGAAGCTTTCTTT. This chain uses TRBV9 with TRBJ1-1; 7 bases are shared with TRBD1. The junction had 4 bases not matched to a gene; V was cut back by 3 bases and J by 2 bases. The CDR3 is made up of 14 amino acids. Germline lookup yields CDR1 SGDLS and CDR2 YYNGEE.